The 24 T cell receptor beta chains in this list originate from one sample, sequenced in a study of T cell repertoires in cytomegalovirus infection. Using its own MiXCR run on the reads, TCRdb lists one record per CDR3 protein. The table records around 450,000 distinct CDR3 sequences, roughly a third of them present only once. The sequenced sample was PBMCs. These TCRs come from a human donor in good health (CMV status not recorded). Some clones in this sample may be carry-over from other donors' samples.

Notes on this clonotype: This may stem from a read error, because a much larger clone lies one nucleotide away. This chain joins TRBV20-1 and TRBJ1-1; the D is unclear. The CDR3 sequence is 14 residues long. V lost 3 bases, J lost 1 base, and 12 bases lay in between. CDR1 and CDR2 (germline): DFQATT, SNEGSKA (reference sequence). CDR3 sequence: CSARTQCQNTEAFF. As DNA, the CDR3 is TGCAGTGCTAGGACACAGTGCCAGAACACTGAAGCTTTCTTT.

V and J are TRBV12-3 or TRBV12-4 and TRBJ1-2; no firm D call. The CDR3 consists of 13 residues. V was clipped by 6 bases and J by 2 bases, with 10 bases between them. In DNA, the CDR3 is TGTGCCAGCAGCCAGACACGGAACTATGGCTACACCTTC. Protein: CASSQTRNYGYTF.

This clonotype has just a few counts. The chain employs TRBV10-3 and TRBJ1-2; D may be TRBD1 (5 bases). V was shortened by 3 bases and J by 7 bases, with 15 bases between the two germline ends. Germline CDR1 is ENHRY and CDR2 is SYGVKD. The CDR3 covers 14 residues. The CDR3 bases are TGTGCCATCAGTGACAAGATGCGACAGTCTGGCTACACCTTC. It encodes CAISDKMRQSGYTF.

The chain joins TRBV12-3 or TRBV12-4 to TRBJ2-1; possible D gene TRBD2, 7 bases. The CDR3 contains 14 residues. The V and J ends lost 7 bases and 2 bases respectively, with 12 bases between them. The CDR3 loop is CASTVGGPYNEQFF. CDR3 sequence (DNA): TGTGCCAGCACCGTGGGGGGGCCCTACAATGAGCAGTTCTTC.

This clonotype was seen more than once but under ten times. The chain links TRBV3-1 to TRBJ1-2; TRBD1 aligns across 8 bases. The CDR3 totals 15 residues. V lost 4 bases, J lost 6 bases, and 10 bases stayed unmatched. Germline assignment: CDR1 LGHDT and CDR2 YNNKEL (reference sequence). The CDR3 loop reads CASSLPGQASNGYTF. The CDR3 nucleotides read TGTGCCAGCAGCCTACCGGGACAGGCCAGCAATGGCTACACCTTC.

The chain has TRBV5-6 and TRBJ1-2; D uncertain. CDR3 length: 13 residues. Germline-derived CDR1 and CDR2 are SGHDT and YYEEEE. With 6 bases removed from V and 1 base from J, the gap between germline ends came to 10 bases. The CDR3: CASTRGNNYGYTF. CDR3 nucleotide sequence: TGTGCCAGCACCCGCGGGAATAACTATGGCTACACCTTC.

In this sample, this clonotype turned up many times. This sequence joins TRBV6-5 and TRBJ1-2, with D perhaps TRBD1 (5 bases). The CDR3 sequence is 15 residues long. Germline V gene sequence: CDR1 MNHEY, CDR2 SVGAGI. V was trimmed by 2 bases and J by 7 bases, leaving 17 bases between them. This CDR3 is CASSYGPTGTFGYTF. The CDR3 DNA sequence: TGTGCCAGCAGTTACGGGCCCACCGGGACTTTTGGCTACACCTTC.

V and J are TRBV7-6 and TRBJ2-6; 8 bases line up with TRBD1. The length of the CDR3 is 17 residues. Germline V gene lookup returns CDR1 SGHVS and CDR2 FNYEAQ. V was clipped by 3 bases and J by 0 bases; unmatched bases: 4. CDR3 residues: CASSFRGPLSGANVLTF. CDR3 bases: TGTGCCAGCAGCTTCAGGGGGCCTCTCTCTGGGGCCAACGTCCTGACTTTC. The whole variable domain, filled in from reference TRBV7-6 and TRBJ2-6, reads GAGVSQSPRYKVTKRGQDVALRCDPISGHVSLYWYRQALGQGPEFLTYFNYEAQQDKSGLPNDRFSAERPEGSISTLTIQRTEQRDSAMYRCASSFRGPLSGANVLTFGAGSRLTVL.

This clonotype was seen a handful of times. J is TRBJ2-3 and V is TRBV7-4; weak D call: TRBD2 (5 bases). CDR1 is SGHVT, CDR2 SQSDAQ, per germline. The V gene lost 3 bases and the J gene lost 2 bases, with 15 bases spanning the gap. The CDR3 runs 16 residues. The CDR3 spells CASSFSLAMNTDTQYF. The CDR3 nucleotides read TGTGCCAGCAGCTTTAGTCTAGCCATGAACACAGATACGCAGTATTTT. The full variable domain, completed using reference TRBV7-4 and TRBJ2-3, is GAGVSQSPRYKVAKRGRDVALRCDSISGHVTLYWYRQTLGQGSEVLTYSQSDAQRDKSGRPSGRFSAERPERSVSTLKIQRTEQGDSAVYLCASSFSLAMNTDTQYFGPGTRLTVL.

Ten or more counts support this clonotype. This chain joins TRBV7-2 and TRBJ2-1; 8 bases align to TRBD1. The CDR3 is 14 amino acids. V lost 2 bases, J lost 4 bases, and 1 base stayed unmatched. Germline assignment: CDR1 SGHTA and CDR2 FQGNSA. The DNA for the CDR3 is TGTGCCAGCAGCTTACAGGGGGCGTACAATGAGCAGTTCTTC. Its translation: CASSLQGAYNEQFF.

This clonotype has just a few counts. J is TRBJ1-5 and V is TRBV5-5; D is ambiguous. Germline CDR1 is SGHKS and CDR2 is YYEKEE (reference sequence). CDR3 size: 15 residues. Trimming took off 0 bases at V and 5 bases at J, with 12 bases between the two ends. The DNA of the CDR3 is TGTGCCAGCAGCTTGGGTGGCAGTTCTGATCAGCCCCAGCATTTT. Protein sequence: CASSLGGSSDQPQHF.

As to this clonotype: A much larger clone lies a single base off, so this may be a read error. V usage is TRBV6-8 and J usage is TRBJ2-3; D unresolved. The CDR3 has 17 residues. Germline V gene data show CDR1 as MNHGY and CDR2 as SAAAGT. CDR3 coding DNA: TGTTCCAGCAGCCTCTCCCATCCTCTCCTCAGCACAGATACGCAGTATTTT. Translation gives CSSSLSHPLLSTDTQYF.

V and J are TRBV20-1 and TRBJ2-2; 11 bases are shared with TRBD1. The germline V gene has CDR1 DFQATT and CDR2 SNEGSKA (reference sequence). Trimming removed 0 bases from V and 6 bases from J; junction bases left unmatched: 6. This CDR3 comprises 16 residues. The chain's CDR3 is CSARDRGQGASGELFF. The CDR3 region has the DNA TGCAGTGCTAGAGATCGCGGACAGGGGGCATCCGGGGAGCTGTTTTTT.

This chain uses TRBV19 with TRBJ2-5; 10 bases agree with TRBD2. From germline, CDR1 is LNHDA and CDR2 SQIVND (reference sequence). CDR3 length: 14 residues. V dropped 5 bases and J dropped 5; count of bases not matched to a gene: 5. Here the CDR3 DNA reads TGTGCCAGTAGTTTGCTAGCGGGGGCGGAGACCCAGTACTTC. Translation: CASSLLAGAETQYF.

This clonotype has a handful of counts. For the CDR3, the DNA is TGTGCCAGCAGCTTCGGAGTAGCGGGGGGGACTGGCTCCTACGAGCAGTACTTC. Translating gives CASSFGVAGGTGSYEQYF. V usage is TRBV7-9 and J usage is TRBJ2-7; 11 nucleotides match TRBD2. With V trimmed by 3 bases and J by 0 bases, 10 bases remained unmatched. The CDR3 has 18 residues. Looked up from germline, CDR1 is SEHNR and CDR2 is FQNEAQ (reference sequence).

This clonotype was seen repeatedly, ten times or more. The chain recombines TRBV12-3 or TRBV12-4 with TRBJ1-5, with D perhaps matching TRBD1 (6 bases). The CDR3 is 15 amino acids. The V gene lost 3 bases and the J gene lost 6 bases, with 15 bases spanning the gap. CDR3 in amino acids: CASSLTSGDGQPQHF. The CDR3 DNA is TGTGCCAGCAGTTTGACATCAGGGGACGGTCAGCCCCAGCATTTT.

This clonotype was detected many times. In DNA, the CDR3 is TGTGCCAGCAGACTCGGGACAGAACCCTCTGGAAACACCATATATTTT. Protein: CASRLGTEPSGNTIYF. The chain uses TRBV6-5 and TRBJ1-3; 7 bases are shared with TRBD1. The CDR3 loop spans 16 amino acids. The germline CDR1 and CDR2 sequences are MNHEY and SVGAGI. V shed 6 bases and J 0 bases; nucleotides not matched to a gene: 8.

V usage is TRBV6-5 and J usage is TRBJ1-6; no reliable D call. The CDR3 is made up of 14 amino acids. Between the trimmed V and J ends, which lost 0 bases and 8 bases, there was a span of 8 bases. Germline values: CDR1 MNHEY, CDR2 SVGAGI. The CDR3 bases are TGTGCCAGCAGTTACTCGGGCACGGATTCACCCCTCCACTTT. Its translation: CASSYSGTDSPLHF.

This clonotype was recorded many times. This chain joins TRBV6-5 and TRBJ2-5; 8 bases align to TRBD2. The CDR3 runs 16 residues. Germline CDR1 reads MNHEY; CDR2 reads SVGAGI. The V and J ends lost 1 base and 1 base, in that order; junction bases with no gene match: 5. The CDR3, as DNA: TGTGCCAGCAGTTACTTCCTAGCGGGCTTCCAAGAGACCCAGTACTTC. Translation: CASSYFLAGFQETQYF.

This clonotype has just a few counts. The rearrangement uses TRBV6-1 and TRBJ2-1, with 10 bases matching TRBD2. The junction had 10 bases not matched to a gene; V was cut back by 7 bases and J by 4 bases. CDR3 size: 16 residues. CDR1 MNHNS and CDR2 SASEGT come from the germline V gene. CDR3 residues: CASKGVAGGIYNEQFF. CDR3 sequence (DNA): TGTGCCAGCAAGGGTGTAGCGGGGGGAATTTACAATGAGCAGTTCTTC.

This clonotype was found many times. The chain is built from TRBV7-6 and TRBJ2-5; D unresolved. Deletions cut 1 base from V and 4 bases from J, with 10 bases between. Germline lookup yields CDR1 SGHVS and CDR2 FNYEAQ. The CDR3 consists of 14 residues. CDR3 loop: CASSLVGTGETQYF. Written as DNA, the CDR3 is TGTGCCAGCAGCTTAGTGGGCACCGGAGAGACCCAGTACTTC.

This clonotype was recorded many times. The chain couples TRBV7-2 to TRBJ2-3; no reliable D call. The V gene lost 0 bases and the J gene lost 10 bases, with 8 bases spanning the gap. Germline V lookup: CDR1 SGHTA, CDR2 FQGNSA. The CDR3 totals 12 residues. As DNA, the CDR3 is TGTGCCAGCAGCTTAGCTCTCAAGTCGCAGTATTTT. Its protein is CASSLALKSQYF.

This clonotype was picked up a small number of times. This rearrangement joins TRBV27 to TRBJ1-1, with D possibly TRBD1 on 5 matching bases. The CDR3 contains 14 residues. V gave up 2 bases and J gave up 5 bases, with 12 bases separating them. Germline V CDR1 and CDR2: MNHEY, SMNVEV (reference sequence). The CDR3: CASSLRRDGTEAFF. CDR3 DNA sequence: TGTGCCAGCAGTTTACGCAGGGATGGAACTGAAGCTTTCTTT.

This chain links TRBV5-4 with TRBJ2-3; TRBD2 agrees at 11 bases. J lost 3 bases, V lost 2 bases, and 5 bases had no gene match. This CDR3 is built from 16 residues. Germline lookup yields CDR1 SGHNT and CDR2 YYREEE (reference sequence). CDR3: CASSFVAGGRTDTQYF. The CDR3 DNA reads TGTGCCAGCAGCTTTGTAGCGGGGGGGCGTACAGATACGCAGTATTTT.